The 16 T cell receptor beta chains given below trace back to one sample, sequenced in a study of early T cells in non-severe SARS-CoV-2 infection. One entry per CDR3 protein, called by TCRdb with MiXCR from the 5' RACE reads. This sample has tens of thousands of distinct CDR3 sequences, with under 12% found just once. The specimen was whole blood. The receptors originated from an adult who was a healthcare worker with PCR-confirmed SARS-CoV-2 infection or an uninfected control (not recorded which).

This clonotype occurred a few times. The chain combines TRBV7-2 with TRBJ1-1; a possible D gene is TRBD1 (5 bases). The germline V gene encodes CDR1 SGHTA and CDR2 FQGNSA. This CDR3 has 14 residues. The V gene lost 3 bases and the J gene lost 3 bases, with 11 bases spanning the gap. CDR3 sequence: CASSLNRGDTEAFF. The CDR3 bases are TGTGCCAGCAGCTTGAACAGAGGGGACACTGAAGCTTTCTTT.

V usage is TRBV4-2 and J usage is TRBJ2-3; D unresolved. Trimming left V 4 bases short and J 2 bases short, with 10 bases between. The germline V gene encodes CDR1 LGHNA and CDR2 YNFKEQ. CDR3 length equals 14 residues. CDR3 nucleotide sequence: TGTGCCAGCAGCCTAGGAAGACTCACAGATACGCAGTATTTT. Protein product: CASSLGRLTDTQYF.

This clonotype occurred many times. DNA for the CDR3: TGTGCCAGCAGTTATGGTGCCAGGGGAATATCTGGGGCCAACGTCCTGACTTTC. Encoded protein: CASSYGARGISGANVLTF. This chain connects TRBV6-2 or TRBV6-3 to TRBJ2-6; tentative D call: TRBD1 (6 bases). The CDR3 extends over 18 amino acids. Trimming cost V 3 bases and J 1 base, with 16 bases left between them. Looked up from germline, CDR1 is MNHEY and CDR2 is SVGEGT.

Only a few counts were recorded for this clonotype. This rearrangement joins TRBV20-1 to TRBJ2-1, with 11 bases fitting TRBD2. This CDR3 has 16 amino acids. With V trimmed by 2 bases and J by 3 bases, 6 bases remained unmatched. Germline V gives CDR1 DFQATT, CDR2 SNEGSKA (reference sequence). CDR3 loop: CSARPRLAGNYNEQFF. In nucleotides, the CDR3 is TGCAGTGCTAGACCCCGACTAGCGGGAAACTACAATGAGCAGTTCTTC.

This clonotype came up many times. The chain has TRBV19 and TRBJ1-6, with a tentative D call TRBD1 (5 bases). V was clipped by 6 bases and J by 7 bases, with 25 bases between them. Per the germline V gene, CDR1 is LNHDA and CDR2 is SQIVND (reference sequence). This CDR3 contains 18 residues. The CDR3 DNA reads TGTGCCAGTAGCACCCCCGGGACCCCGGAAAGACGGAATTCACCCCTCCACTTT. Translating it yields CASSTPGTPERRNSPLHF.

J is TRBJ1-4 and V is TRBV29-1, with 7 bases fitting TRBD1. Germline assignment: CDR1 SQVTM and CDR2 ANQGSEA. Losses at the gene ends were 7 bases for V and 3 bases for J; bases not matched to a gene: 11. CDR3 length equals 15 residues. The CDR3 sequence is CSAPTGSGANEKLFF. The CDR3, as DNA: TGCAGCGCCCCGACAGGGAGTGGGGCTAATGAAAAACTGTTTTTT.

The rearrangement joins TRBV9 to TRBJ2-3, with D possibly matching TRBD2 (5 bases). The germline V and J ends were trimmed by 2 bases and 8 bases, with 9 bases remaining between them. Germline CDR1 and CDR2: SGDLS and YYNGEE. The CDR3 covers 12 residues. The CDR3 sequence: CASSVLEGTQYF. CDR3 DNA: TGTGCCAGCAGCGTTCTCGAGGGTACGCAGTATTTT. Full variable domain (outside the CDR3, taken from reference TRBV9 and TRBJ2-3): DSGVTQTPKHLITATGQRVTLRCSPRSGDLSVYWYQQSLDQGLQFLIQYYNGEERAKGNILERFSAQQFPDLHSELNLSSLELGDSALYFCASSVLEGTQYFGPGTRLTVL.

The genes are TRBV2 and TRBJ2-7; possibly TRBD2 for D (6 bases). CDR3 size: 15 residues. V lost 5 bases and J 2 bases, leaving 16 bases between the germline ends. The V gene's germline CDR1 is SNHLY and CDR2 FYNNEI. The CDR3 DNA follows: TGTGCCAGCAGTAAGCCGGGACTGCCCGCCTACGAGCAGTACTTC. As protein: CASSKPGLPAYEQYF.

The rearrangement links TRBV20-1 to TRBJ2-1, with 9 positions matching TRBD2. This CDR3 is 15 amino acids long. Germline lookup yields CDR1 DFQATT and CDR2 SNEGSKA (reference sequence). The J segment lost 9 bases and the V segment lost 4 bases, leaving 13 bases of the junction unmatched. CDR3 region: CSAIKREVVRGEQFF. The CDR3 DNA sequence: TGCAGTGCTATAAAGCGGGAGGTGGTACGGGGTGAGCAGTTCTTC.

The J gene is TRBJ2-7, the V gene TRBV27; 10 bases line up with TRBD2. CDR1 and CDR2 from the germline V gene are MNHEY and SMNVEV (reference sequence). The junction had 4 bases not matched to a gene; V was cut back by 2 bases and J by 6 bases. The CDR3 loop spans 14 amino acids. As DNA, the CDR3 is TGTGCCAGCAGTTTACTAGCGGGAGTATCCGAGCAGTACTTC. Protein product: CASSLLAGVSEQYF.

This clonotype was observed many times. The chain is built from TRBV4-1 and TRBJ1-5, with D possibly being TRBD1 (5 bases). Per germline, CDR1 MGHRA and CDR2 YSYEKL. V was clipped by 1 base and J by 4 bases, with 11 bases between them. The CDR3 extends over 15 amino acids. The CDR3 is CASSQGRGGNQPQHF. The CDR3 DNA reads as TGCGCCAGCAGCCAAGGGCGCGGGGGGAATCAGCCCCAGCATTTT.

This clonotype was observed a handful of times. This chain joins TRBV10-3 and TRBJ2-7, with TRBD2 matching over 9 bases. The V gene's germline CDR1 is ENHRY and CDR2 SYGVKD. This CDR3 has 14 residues. With V trimmed by 3 bases and J by 6 bases, 6 bases remained unmatched. CDR3 coding DNA: TGTGCCATCAGTGAACCCGGCGGGAGGGCCGAGCAGTACTTC. Its protein product is CAISEPGGRAEQYF.

This clonotype was found many times. The rearrangement joins TRBV18 to TRBJ1-5; D ambiguous. Per germline, CDR1 KGHSH and CDR2 LQKENI. The V and J ends lost 5 bases and 3 bases respectively, with 14 bases between them. This CDR3 is 15 amino acids long. CDR3 DNA sequence: TGTGCCAGCTCAACCTTTAACGGACCCAATCAGCCCCAGCATTTT. This codes for CASSTFNGPNQPQHF.

The V and J genes are TRBV7-2 and TRBJ2-7; D may be TRBD1 (5 bases). The CDR3 has 14 residues. Per the germline V gene, CDR1 is SGHTA and CDR2 is FQGNSA. V was pared by 3 bases and J by 1 base, with 10 bases between. DNA of the CDR3: TGTGCCAGCAGCTTTAGGTACAGGTCCTACGAGCAGTACTTC. Its protein product is CASSFRYRSYEQYF.

This clonotype was seen ten or more times. This chain links TRBV18 with TRBJ2-3; 13 nucleotides align to TRBD2. This CDR3 comprises 16 residues. The V gene's germline CDR1 is KGHSH and CDR2 LQKENI. V lost 4 bases to trimming and J lost 1 base; unmatched junction nucleotides: 2. CDR3 coding DNA: TGTGCCAGCTCACTTGGACTAGCGGGAGGCACAGATACGCAGTATTTT. It specifies CASSLGLAGGTDTQYF.

This clonotype was detected ten times or more. J is TRBJ2-5 and V is TRBV12-3 or TRBV12-4, with 11 bases lining up with TRBD2. The CDR3 has 15 amino acids. Trimming removed 1 base from V and 5 bases from J; junction bases left unmatched: 3. The chain's CDR3 is CASSLVTSGTETQYF. In nucleotides, the CDR3 is TGTGCCAGCAGTTTAGTGACTAGCGGGACGGAGACCCAGTACTTC.